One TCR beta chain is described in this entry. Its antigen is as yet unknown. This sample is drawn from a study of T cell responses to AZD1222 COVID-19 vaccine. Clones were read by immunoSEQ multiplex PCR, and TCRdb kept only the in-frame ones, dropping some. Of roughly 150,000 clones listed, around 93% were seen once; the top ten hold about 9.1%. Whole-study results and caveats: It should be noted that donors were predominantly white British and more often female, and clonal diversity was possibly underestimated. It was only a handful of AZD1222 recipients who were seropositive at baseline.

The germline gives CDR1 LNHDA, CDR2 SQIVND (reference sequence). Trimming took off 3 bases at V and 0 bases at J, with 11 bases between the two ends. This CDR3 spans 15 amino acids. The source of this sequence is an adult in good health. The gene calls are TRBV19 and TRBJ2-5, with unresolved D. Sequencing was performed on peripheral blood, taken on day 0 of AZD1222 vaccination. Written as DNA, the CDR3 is TGTGCCAGTAGTATCGGCGCGGCGTACCAAGAGACCCAGTACTTC. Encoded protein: CASSIGAAYQETQYF. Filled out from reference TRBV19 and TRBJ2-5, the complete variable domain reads DGGITQSPKYLFRKEGQNVTLSCEQNLNHDAMYWYRQDPGQGLRLIYYSQIVNDFQKGDIAEGYSVSREKKESFPLTVTSAQKNPTAFYLCASSIGAAYQETQYFGPGTRLLVL.